The source of this T cell receptor beta chain is a study of blood T cell repertoires in COVID-19. Study information: The United States, Italy and Spain provided the acute and convalescent COVID-19 samples.

Participants spanned ages roughly 18 to 90 years and resided in 24 US areas. Sequencing was performed with immunoSEQ multiplex PCR; in TCRdb, only in-frame clones are kept and a portion is missing. The profile covers 200,000 to 250,000 clones, with around 81% appearing a single time and about 7.7% taken by the ten largest. Germline V gene lookup returns CDR1 MNHEY and CDR2 SMNVEV (reference sequence). Between the trimmed V and J ends, which lost 2 bases and 0 bases, there was a span of 20 bases. This CDR3 contains 18 residues. Specimen: PBMCs or T cells enriched from blood (not recorded which). This receptor was identified in a woman between 40 and 50 years old with acute COVID-19. J is TRBJ2-7 and V is TRBV27; TRBD1 might be the D (6 bases). CDR3 in DNA: TGTGCCAGCAGTTTACAAAGACCTCAGGGGACACCCTCCTACGAGCAGTACTTC. Its translation: CASSLQRPQGTPSYEQYF.